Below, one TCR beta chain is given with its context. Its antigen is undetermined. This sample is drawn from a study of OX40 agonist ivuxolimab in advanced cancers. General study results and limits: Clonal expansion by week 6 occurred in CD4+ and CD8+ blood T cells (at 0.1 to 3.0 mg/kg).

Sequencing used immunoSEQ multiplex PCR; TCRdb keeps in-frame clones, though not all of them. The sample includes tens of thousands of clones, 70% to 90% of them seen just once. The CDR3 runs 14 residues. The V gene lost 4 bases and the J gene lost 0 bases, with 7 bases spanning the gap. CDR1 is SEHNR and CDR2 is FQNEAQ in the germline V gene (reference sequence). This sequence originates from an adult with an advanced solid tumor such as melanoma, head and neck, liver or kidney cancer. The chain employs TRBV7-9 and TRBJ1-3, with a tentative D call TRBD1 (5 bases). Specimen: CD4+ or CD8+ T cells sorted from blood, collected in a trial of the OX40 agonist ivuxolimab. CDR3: CASSSGSSGNTIYF. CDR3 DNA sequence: TGTGCCAGCAGCTCAGGGAGCTCTGGAAACACCATATATTTT. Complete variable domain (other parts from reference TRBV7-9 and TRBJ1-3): DTGVSQNPRHKITKRGQNVTFRCDPISEHNRLYWYRQTLGQGPEFLTYFQNEAQLEKSRLLSDRFSAERPKGSFSTLEIQRTEQGDSAMYLCASSSGSSGNTIYFGEGSWLTVV.